This T cell receptor (beta chain) appears in the sequencing data of a study of cytomegalovirus exposure and HLA in healthy donors. Broader study findings: The classifier, whose performance was assessed in both the original and validation cohorts, reportedly diagnosed cytomegalovirus status with high specificity and sensitivity.

Vbeta (60) and Jbeta (13) primers were used in the PCR. TCRdb keeps only in-frame clones here, not all; method: immunoSEQ multiplex PCR. Of about 140,000 clones listed, roughly 85% are singletons. In the case of this clone: Its antigen is not identified.

Trimming cost V 6 bases and J 8 bases; bases outside gene matches: 10. Germline V gene lookup returns CDR1 SGHNT and CDR2 YYREEE (reference sequence). The CDR3 is 16 residues long. The chain links TRBV5-4 to TRBJ2-3, with 15 positions matching TRBD2. Sequenced material: PBMCs. The sequence came from a woman aged 25 to 39 in good health and CMV-seronegative. The CDR3 DNA sequence: TGTGCCAGCAACCCCTCTGGGACTAGCGGGGGGATTACGCAGTATTTT. It yields the protein CASNPSGTSGGITQYF.